Detailed here is one T cell receptor beta chain. As yet, its antigen is unknown. The sample is drawn from a study of cytomegalovirus exposure and HLA in healthy donors. General study points: Researchers reported from a later analysis that most CMV-associated TCR beta chains appeared HLA-restricted. When analyzed later, the rates of TCR association showed variation by HLA locus, with DRB1 the most and HLA-C the fewest.

The germline V gene has CDR1 LGHNA and CDR2 YSLEER. The CDR3 extends over 18 amino acids. Trimming shortened V by 4 bases and J by 5 bases, and 24 bases separated the two germline ends. Vbeta (60) and Jbeta (13) primers were used in the PCR. Using immunoSEQ multiplex PCR, the repertoire was profiled, and TCRdb retains in-frame clones only, with some absent. Its clone listing holds about 140,000 clones. The TCR sequence derives from a young woman in good health and CMV-seronegative. V gene TRBV4-3 combines with J gene TRBJ2-1, with D possibly matching TRBD2 (5 bases). The sample was PBMCs. CDR3 loop: CASSLYARTSGFNNEQFF. CDR3 in DNA: TGCGCCAGCAGCCTTTATGCCCGGACGAGCGGCTTTAACAATGAGCAGTTCTTC.